The clone carrying this T cell receptor (beta chain) was detected ten times or more. These data come from a study of T cells in Graves' hyperthyroidism and ophthalmopathy. V was pared by 4 bases and J by 12 bases, with 15 bases between. The CDR3 loop spans 13 amino acids. The germline gives CDR1 SGHDN, CDR2 FVKESK. Amplification of TCR beta CDR3 regions used RNA as the template. The TCR CDR3 first-round RT-PCR relied on the HTBI primer set. TCRdb processed the multiplex PCR reads anew with MiXCR; each CDR3 protein has one entry. The table has approximately 200,000 distinct CDR3 sequences, about 18% seen once.

The rearrangement links TRBV14 to TRBJ1-4; D is unresolved. The source is a middle-aged man with Graves' hyperthyroidism. Sequenced material: blood. The CDR3 nucleotides are TGTGCCAGCAGCCCCCGGGTTGGGGAGGAACTGTTTTTT. This sequence encodes CASSPRVGEELFF.